Here is one TCR beta chain with its context. This sample stems from a study of shared clonotypes between healthy human individuals. CDR1 is LNHDA and CDR2 is SQIVND in the germline V gene (reference sequence). V was cut by 3 bases and J by 5 bases, with 11 bases left in between. The CDR3 consists of 14 residues. Here immunoSEQ multiplex PCR was the method, and the copy in TCRdb shows in-frame clones only, minus some. This sample has about 600,000 clones; roughly four fifths occur once, and the top ten carry around 11%. The source is a woman in her 40s in good health. Some clones in this sample may be carry-over from other donors' samples. Sequencing was carried out using PBMCs. The chain uses TRBV19 and TRBJ1-5; weak D call: TRBD1 (6 bases). In DNA form, the CDR3 reads TGTGCCAGTAGTATGGGGGGGGCGCATCAGCCCCAGCATTTT. Protein: CASSMGGAHQPQHF.